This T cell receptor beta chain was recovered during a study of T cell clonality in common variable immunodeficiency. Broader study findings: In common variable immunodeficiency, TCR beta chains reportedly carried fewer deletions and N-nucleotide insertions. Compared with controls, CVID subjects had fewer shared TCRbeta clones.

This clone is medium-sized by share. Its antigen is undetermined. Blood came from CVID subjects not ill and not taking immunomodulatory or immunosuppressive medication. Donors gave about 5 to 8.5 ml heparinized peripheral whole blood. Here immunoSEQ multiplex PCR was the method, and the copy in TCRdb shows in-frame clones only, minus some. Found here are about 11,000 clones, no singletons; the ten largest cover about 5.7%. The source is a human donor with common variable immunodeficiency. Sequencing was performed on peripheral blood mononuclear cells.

The CDR3 bases that were read are TGTGCCAGCAGCCAAGAAGGCCTAGGCTTCGCTGAGAACACAGATACG. Encoded protein: CASSQEGLGFAENTDT. In full, the CDR3 reads CASSQEGLGFAENTDTQYF. The chain links TRBV14 to TRBJ2-3; no clear D. The read gets to within 3 residues of the CDR3 end, and the germline J gene fills in the rest. V was cut by 0 bases and J by 2 bases, with 21 bases left in between. CDR1 and CDR2 (germline): SGHDN, FVKESK. CDR3 size: 19 residues.